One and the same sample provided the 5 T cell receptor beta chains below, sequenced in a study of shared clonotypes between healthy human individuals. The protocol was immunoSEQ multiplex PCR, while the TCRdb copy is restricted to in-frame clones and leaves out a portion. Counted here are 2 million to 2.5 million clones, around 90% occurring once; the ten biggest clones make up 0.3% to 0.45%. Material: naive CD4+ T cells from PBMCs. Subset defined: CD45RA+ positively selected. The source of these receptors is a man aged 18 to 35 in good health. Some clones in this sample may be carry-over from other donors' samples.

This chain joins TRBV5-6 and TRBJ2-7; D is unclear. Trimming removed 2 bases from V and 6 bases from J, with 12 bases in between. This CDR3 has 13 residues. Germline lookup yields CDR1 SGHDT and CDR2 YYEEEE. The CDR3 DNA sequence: TGTGCCAGCAGCTTTGGGCGTCCGATCGAGCAGTACTTC. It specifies CASSFGRPIEQYF.

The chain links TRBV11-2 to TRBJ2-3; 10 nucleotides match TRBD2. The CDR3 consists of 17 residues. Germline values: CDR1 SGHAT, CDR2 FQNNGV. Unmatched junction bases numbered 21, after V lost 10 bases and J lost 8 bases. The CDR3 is CATQIAGGLRNGGTQYF. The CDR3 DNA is TGTGCCACCCAGATAGCGGGAGGCCTTCGGAATGGTGGTACGCAGTATTTT.

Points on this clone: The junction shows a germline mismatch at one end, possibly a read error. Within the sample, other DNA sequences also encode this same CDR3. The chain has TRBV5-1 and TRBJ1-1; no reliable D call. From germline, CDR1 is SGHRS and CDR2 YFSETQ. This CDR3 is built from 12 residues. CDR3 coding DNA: TGTGCCAGCAGCTTGGCGAACACTGAAGCTTTCTTT. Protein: CASSLANTEAFF. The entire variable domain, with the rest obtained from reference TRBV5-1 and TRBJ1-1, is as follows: KAGVTQTPRYLIKTRGQQVTLSCSPISGHRSVSWYQQTPGQGLQFLFEYFSETQRNKGNFPGRFSGRQFSNSRSEMNVSTLELGDSALYLCASSLANTEAFFGQGTRLTVV.

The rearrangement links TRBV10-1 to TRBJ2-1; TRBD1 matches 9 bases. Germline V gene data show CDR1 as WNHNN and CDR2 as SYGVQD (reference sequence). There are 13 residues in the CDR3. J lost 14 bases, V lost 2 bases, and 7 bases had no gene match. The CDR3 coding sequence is TGCGCCAGCAGTGAGCCCGGACAGGGGAGGGAGTTCTTC. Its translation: CASSEPGQGREFF.

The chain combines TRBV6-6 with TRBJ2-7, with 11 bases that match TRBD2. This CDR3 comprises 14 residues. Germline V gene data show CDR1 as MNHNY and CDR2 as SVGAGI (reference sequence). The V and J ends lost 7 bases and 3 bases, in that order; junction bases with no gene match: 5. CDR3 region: CASNGLAGVYEQYF. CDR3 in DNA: TGTGCCAGCAACGGACTAGCGGGTGTCTACGAGCAGTACTTC.